Listed here are 6 T cell receptor beta chains from one sample, sequenced in a study of shared clonotypes between healthy human individuals. Method: immunoSEQ multiplex PCR; TCRdb's copy keeps in-frame clones and lacks some. The sample lists about 450,000 clones, more than 75% occurring once. Sequencing input: PBMCs. Source of these receptors: a woman aged 40 to 50 in good health. Some clones in this sample may be carry-over from other donors' samples.

V is TRBV19 and J is TRBJ2-5, with 9 bases aligning to TRBD2. The CDR3 runs to 17 residues. Germline CDR1 and CDR2: LNHDA and SQIVND (reference sequence). V lost 5 bases to trimming and J lost 2 bases; unmatched junction nucleotides: 12. CDR3 DNA sequence: TGTGCCAGTAGTCGTGGACTAGCGAGGGGCGTACAAGAGACCCAGTACTTC. Encoded protein: CASSRGLARGVQETQYF.

This clone was counted between two and nine times. This chain's CDR3 is CASSIPGLKNEQFF. The DNA of the CDR3 is TGTGCCAGTAGTATCCCCGGACTAAAGAATGAGCAGTTCTTC. The J gene is TRBJ2-1, the V gene TRBV19, with D possibly matching TRBD2 (6 bases). Per germline, CDR1 LNHDA and CDR2 SQIVND (reference sequence). With 3 bases removed from V and 7 bases from J, the gap between germline ends came to 13 bases. The CDR3 runs 14 residues. The whole variable domain, filled in from reference TRBV19 and TRBJ2-1, reads DGGITQSPKYLFRKEGQNVTLSCEQNLNHDAMYWYRQDPGQGLRLIYYSQIVNDFQKGDIAEGYSVSREKKESFPLTVTSAQKNPTAFYLCASSIPGLKNEQFFGPGTRLTVL.

The chain links TRBV28 to TRBJ2-2; D remains ambiguous. The CDR3 extends over 12 amino acids. V lost 6 bases and J 7 bases, leaving 9 bases between the germline ends. The germline gives CDR1 MDHEN, CDR2 SYDVKM. The CDR3 protein is CASRTLIGELFF. As DNA, the CDR3 is TGTGCCAGCAGGACCCTAATCGGGGAGCTGTTTTTT.

The chain is built from TRBV9 and TRBJ1-1; D is perhaps TRBD1 (5 bases). The V gene lost 3 bases and the J gene lost 1 base, with 13 bases spanning the gap. This CDR3 region has 15 residues. Germline V lookup: CDR1 SGDLS, CDR2 YYNGEE. CDR3 coding DNA: TGTGCCAGCAGCGCCTCGGGGGGGACGAACACTGAAGCTTTCTTT. The encoded protein is CASSASGGTNTEAFF. Based on the CDR3 plus reference TRBV9 and TRBJ1-1, the full variable domain is DSGVTQTPKHLITATGQRVTLRCSPRSGDLSVYWYQQSLDQGLQFLIQYYNGEERAKGNILERFSAQQFPDLHSELNLSSLELGDSALYFCASSASGGTNTEAFFGQGTRLTVV.

The chain joins TRBV7-2 to TRBJ1-4; 7 nucleotides line up with TRBD1. Germline CDR1 and CDR2: SGHTA and FQGNSA. This CDR3 is built from 14 residues. Germline trimming cut 5 bases from V and 8 bases from J; bases unmatched to any gene: 8. DNA for the CDR3: TGTGCCAGCAGCATGACAGGGTTTTACGAAAAACTGTTTTTT. It translates to CASSMTGFYEKLFF.

This chain links TRBV30 with TRBJ2-5; D uncertain. The CDR3 runs 13 residues. Germline V lookup: CDR1 GTSNPN, CDR2 SVGIG (reference sequence). V dropped 2 bases and J dropped 5 bases, with 12 bases sitting between them. For the CDR3, the DNA is TGTGCCTGGAGTATAAATGGATCGGAGACCCAGTACTTC. It codes for CAWSINGSETQYF.